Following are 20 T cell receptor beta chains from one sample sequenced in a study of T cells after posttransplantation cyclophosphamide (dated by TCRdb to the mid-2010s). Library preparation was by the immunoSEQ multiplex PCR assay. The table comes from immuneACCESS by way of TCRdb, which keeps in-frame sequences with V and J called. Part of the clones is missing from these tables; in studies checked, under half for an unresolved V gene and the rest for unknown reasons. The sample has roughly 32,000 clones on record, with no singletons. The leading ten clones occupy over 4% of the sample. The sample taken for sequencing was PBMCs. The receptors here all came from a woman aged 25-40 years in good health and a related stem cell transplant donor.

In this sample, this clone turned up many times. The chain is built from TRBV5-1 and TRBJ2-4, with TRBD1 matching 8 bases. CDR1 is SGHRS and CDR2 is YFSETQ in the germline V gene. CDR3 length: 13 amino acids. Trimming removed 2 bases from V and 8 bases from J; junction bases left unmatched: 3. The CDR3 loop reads CASSFGQGDIQYF. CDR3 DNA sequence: TGCGCCAGCAGCTTCGGACAGGGTGACATTCAGTACTTC.

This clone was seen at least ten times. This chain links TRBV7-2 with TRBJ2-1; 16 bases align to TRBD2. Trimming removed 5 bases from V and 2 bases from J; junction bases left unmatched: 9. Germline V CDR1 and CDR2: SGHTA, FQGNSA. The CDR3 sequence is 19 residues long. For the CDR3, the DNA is TGTGCCAGCAGCCCACTTGGGACTAGCGGGGGGGCAACCTACAATGAGCAGTTCTTC. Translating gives CASSPLGTSGGATYNEQFF.

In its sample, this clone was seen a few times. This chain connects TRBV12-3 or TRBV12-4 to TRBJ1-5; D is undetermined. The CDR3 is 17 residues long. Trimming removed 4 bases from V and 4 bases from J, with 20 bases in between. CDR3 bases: TGTGCCAGCAGTTCCGAGGGCAGCTACAGCGGGAATCAGCCCCAGCATTTT. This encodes CASSSEGSYSGNQPQHF.

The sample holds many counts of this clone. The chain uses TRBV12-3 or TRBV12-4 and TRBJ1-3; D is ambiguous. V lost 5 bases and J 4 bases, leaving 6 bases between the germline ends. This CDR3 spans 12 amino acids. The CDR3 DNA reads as TGTGCCAGCAGTAACACGGGAAACACCATATATTTT. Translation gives CASSNTGNTIYF.

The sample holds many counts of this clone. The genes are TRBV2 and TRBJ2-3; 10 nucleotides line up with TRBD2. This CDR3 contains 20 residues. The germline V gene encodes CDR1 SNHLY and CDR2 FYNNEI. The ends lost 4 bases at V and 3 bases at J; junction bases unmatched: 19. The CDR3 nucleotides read TGTGCCAGCAGTGCCGTAGCGGGGGGCCTCGTTGCGTTGGCTACAGATACGCAGTATTTT. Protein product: CASSAVAGGLVALATDTQYF.

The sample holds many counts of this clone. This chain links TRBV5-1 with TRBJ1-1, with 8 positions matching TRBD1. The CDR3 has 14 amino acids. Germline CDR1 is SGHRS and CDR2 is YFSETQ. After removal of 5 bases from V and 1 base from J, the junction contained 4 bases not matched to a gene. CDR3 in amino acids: CASSWGQANTEAFF. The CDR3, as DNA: TGCGCCAGCAGTTGGGGACAGGCGAACACTGAAGCTTTCTTT.

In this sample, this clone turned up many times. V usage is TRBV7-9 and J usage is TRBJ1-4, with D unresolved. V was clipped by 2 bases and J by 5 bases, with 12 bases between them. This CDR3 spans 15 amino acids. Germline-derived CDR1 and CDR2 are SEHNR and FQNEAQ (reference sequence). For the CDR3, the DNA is TGTGCCAGCAGCTTACGGCAGGTGACAAATGAAAAACTGTTTTTT. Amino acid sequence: CASSLRQVTNEKLFF.

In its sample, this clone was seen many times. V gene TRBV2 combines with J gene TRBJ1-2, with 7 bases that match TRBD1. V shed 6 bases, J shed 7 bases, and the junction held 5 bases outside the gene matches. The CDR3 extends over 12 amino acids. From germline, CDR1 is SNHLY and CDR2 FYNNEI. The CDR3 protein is CASRPWTGGYTF. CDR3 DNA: TGTGCCAGCAGACCCTGGACAGGTGGCTACACCTTC.

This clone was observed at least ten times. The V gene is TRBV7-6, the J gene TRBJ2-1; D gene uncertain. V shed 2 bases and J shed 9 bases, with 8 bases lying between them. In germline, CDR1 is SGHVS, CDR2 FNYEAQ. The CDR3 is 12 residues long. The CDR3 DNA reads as TGTGCCAGCAGCTTACTCGGCGGTGAGCAGTTCTTC. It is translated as CASSLLGGEQFF. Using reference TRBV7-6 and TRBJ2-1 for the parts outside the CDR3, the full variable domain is GAGVSQSPRYKVTKRGQDVALRCDPISGHVSLYWYRQALGQGPEFLTYFNYEAQQDKSGLPNDRFSAERPEGSISTLTIQRTEQRDSAMYRCASSLLGGEQFFGPGTRLTVL.

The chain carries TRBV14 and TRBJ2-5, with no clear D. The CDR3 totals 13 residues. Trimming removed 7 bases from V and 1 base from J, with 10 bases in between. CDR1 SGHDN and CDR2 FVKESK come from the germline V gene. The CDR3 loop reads CASKRGSQETQYF. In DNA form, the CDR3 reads TGTGCCAGCAAAAGAGGCAGCCAAGAGACCCAGTACTTC.

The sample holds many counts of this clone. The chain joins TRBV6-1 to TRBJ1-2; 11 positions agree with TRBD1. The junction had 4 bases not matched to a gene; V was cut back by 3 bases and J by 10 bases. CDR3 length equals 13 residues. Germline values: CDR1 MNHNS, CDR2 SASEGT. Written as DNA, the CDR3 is TGTGCCAGCAGTGACCGGGACAGGGGGGTCTACACCTTC. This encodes CASSDRDRGVYTF.

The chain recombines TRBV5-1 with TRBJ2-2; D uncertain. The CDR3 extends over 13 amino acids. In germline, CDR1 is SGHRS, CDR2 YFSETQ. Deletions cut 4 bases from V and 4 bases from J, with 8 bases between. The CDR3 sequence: CASSRYGTGELFF. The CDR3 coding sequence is TGCGCCAGCAGCCGTTACGGCACCGGGGAGCTGTTTTTT. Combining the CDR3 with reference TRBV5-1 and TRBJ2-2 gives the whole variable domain KAGVTQTPRYLIKTRGQQVTLSCSPISGHRSVSWYQQTPGQGLQFLFEYFSETQRNKGNFPGRFSGRQFSNSRSEMNVSTLELGDSALYLCASSRYGTGELFFGEGSRLTVL.

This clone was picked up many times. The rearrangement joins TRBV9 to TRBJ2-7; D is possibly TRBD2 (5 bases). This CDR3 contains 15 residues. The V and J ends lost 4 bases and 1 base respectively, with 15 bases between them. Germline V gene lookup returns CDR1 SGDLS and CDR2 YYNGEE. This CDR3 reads CASSPLVIPSYEQYF. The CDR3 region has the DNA TGTGCCAGCAGCCCACTAGTCATTCCTTCCTACGAGCAGTACTTC. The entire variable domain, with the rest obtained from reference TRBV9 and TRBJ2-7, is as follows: DSGVTQTPKHLITATGQRVTLRCSPRSGDLSVYWYQQSLDQGLQFLIQYYNGEERAKGNILERFSAQQFPDLHSELNLSSLELGDSALYFCASSPLVIPSYEQYFGPGTRLTVT.

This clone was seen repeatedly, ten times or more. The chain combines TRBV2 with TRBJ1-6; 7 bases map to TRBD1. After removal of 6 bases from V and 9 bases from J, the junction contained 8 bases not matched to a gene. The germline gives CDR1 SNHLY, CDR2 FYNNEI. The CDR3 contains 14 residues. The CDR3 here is CASSKGQTFSPLHF. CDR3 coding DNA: TGTGCCAGCAGCAAGGGACAGACCTTTTCACCCCTCCACTTT.

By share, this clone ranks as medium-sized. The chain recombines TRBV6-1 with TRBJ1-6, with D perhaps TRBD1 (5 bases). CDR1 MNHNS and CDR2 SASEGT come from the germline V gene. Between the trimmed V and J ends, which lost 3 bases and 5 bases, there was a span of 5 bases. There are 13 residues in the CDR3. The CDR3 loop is CASSDRDNSPLHF. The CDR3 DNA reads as TGTGCCAGCAGTGACAGGGATAATTCACCCCTCCACTTT.

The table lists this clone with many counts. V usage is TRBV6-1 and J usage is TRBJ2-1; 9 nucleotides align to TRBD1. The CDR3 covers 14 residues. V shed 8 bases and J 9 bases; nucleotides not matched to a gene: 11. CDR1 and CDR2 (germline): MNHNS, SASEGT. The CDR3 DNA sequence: TGTGCCAGCTCTGGGGACAGGGAGTTCCTTGAGCAGTTCTTC. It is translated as CASSGDREFLEQFF.

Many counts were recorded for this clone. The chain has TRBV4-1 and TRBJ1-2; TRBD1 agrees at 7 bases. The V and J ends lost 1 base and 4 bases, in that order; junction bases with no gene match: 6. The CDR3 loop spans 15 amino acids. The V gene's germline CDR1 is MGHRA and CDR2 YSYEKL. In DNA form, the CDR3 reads TGCGCCAGCAGCCAAGCCAGGACAGGCCCCTATGGCTACACCTTC. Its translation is CASSQARTGPYGYTF.

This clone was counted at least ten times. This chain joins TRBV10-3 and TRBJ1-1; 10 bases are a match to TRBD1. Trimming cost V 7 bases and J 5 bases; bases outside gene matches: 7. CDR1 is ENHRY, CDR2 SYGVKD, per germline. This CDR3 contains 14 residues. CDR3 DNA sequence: TGTGCCATCACGACAGGGGGCCGGGGGACTGAAGCTTTCTTT. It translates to CAITTGGRGTEAFF.

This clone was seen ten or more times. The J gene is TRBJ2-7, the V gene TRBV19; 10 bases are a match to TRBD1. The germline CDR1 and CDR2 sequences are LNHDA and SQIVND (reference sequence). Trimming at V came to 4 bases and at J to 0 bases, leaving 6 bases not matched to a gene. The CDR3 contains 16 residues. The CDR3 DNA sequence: TGTGCCAGTAGTACTACAGGACAGGGGGTCTCCTACGAGCAGTACTTC. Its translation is CASSTTGQGVSYEQYF.

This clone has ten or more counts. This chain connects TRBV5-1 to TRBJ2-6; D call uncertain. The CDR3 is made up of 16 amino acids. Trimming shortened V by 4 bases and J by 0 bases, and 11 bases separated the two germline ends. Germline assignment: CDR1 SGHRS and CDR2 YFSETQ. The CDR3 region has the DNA TGCGCCAGCAGCGGGCCGATGAGCTCTGGGGCCAACGTCCTGACTTTC. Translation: CASSGPMSSGANVLTF.